Sequencing of this T cell receptor (beta chain) was carried out in a study of Graves' ophthalmopathy and Graves' hyperthyroidism. In this cohort, patients with other autoimmune diseases, uncontrolled infections, pregnancy or lactation were excluded. This clonotype was recorded many times. RNA transcripts served as template for amplifying TCR beta CDR3 sequences. RT-PCR in the first round used HTBI primers; a second-round multiplex PCR followed. MiXCR, run by TCRdb on the multiplex PCR reads, gives a single entry per CDR3 protein. This repertoire shows around 1,000,000 distinct CDR3 sequences, about 35% found once; its top ten account for around 10%. The CDR3 totals 12 residues. V was trimmed by 8 bases and J by 1 base, leaving 9 bases between them. Germline CDR1 is SGHAT and CDR2 is FQNNGV.

This receptor was obtained from an adult man with Graves' hyperthyroidism. The chain links TRBV11-2 to TRBJ2-7, with D maybe TRBD2 (5 bases). The sequenced sample was peripheral blood or thyroid tissue (not recorded which). In nucleotides, the CDR3 is TGTGCCAGCTTGGGAGAGTCCTACGAGCAGTACTTC. Its translation: CASLGESYEQYF.